The 7 T cell receptor beta chains in this list originate from one sample, sequenced in a study of CD8 T cells in Susac syndrome. An input of roughly 0.45 to 1 ug of RNA was subjected to reverse transcription using random hexamers. TCRdb re-called the immunoSEQ multiplex PCR reads with MiXCR, one entry per CDR3 protein. Among some 400,000 distinct CDR3 sequences, 75% to 90% were seen once, and the ten largest hold approximately 0.11%. Sequencing used CD8+ T cells from PBMCs. The origin of the receptors is a human donor with multiple sclerosis.

This clonotype has a single count. The genes are TRBV19 and TRBJ2-5; TRBD2 agrees at 8 bases. The CDR3 is made up of 14 amino acids. CDR1 is LNHDA, CDR2 SQIVND, per germline (reference sequence). Trimming at V came to 4 bases and at J to 2 bases, leaving 3 bases not matched to a gene. As DNA, the CDR3 is TGTGCCAGTAGTACGTCTAGCGGGCAAGAGACCCAGTACTTC. Translated: CASSTSSGQETQYF. Full variable domain (rest looked up from reference TRBV19 and TRBJ2-5): DGGITQSPKYLFRKEGQNVTLSCEQNLNHDAMYWYRQDPGQGLRLIYYSQIVNDFQKGDIAEGYSVSREKKESFPLTVTSAQKNPTAFYLCASSTSSGQETQYFGPGTRLLVL.

The rearrangement joins TRBV2 to TRBJ1-1; D is ambiguous. Deletions cut 10 bases from V and 1 base from J, with 10 bases between. Germline CDR1 and CDR2: SNHLY and FYNNEI. This CDR3 region has 12 residues. Written as DNA, the CDR3 is TGTGCCATCCCGCACAGGAACACTGAAGCTTTCTTT. Its protein product is CAIPHRNTEAFF. Drawing the rest from reference TRBV2 and TRBJ1-1, the complete variable domain is EPEVTQTPSHQVTQMGQEVILRCVPISNHLYFYWYRQILGQKVEFLVSFYNNEISEKSEIFDDQFSVERPDGSNFTLKIRSTKLEDSAMYFCAIPHRNTEAFFGQGTRLTVV.

The chain is built from TRBV6-1 and TRBJ2-7; 7 bases align to TRBD1. This CDR3 contains 14 residues. Per germline, CDR1 MNHNS and CDR2 SASEGT. The ends lost 5 bases at V and 4 bases at J; junction bases unmatched: 8. For the CDR3, the DNA is TGTGCCAGCAGTCTACAGGGGAAGCCTTACGAGCAGTACTTC. Translating gives CASSLQGKPYEQYF.

The rearrangement links TRBV4-1 to TRBJ2-7, with D tentatively TRBD1 or TRBD2 (5 bases each). The CDR3 spans 15 residues. Trimming took 0 bases from V and 3 from J, leaving 12 bases between them. Looked up from germline, CDR1 is MGHRA and CDR2 is YSYEKL. The CDR3 is CASSQDHGTNYEQYF. The CDR3 nucleotides are TGCGCCAGCAGCCAAGATCACGGGACGAACTACGAGCAGTACTTC.

The J gene is TRBJ1-1, the V gene TRBV5-1, with TRBD1 as a possible D gene (6 bases). With 0 bases removed from V and 1 base from J, the gap between germline ends came to 16 bases. The CDR3 runs to 17 residues. Germline-derived CDR1 and CDR2 are SGHRS and YFSETQ. CDR3 region: CASSLGANRVRNTEAFF. The CDR3 DNA follows: TGCGCCAGCAGCTTGGGAGCAAACAGGGTTCGGAACACTGAAGCTTTCTTT.

The chain is built from TRBV19 and TRBJ1-2; 8 bases map to TRBD1. The CDR3 totals 12 residues. Trimming removed 8 bases from V and 8 bases from J; junction bases left unmatched: 7. Germline CDR1 reads LNHDA; CDR2 reads SQIVND (reference sequence). The CDR3 spells CASRTGLGGYTF. The CDR3 bases are TGTGCCAGTCGGACAGGGCTAGGAGGCTACACCTTC.

The gene calls are TRBV4-1 and TRBJ1-2; TRBD1 matches at 9 bases. The V gene end was trimmed by 2 bases and the J gene end by 5 bases; junction bases not matched to a gene: 9. The CDR3 runs 16 residues. The germline gives CDR1 MGHRA, CDR2 YSYEKL. CDR3: CASSQLLGQGHYGYTF. The CDR3 DNA sequence: TGCGCCAGCAGCCAACTACTAGGACAGGGGCATTATGGCTACACCTTC.